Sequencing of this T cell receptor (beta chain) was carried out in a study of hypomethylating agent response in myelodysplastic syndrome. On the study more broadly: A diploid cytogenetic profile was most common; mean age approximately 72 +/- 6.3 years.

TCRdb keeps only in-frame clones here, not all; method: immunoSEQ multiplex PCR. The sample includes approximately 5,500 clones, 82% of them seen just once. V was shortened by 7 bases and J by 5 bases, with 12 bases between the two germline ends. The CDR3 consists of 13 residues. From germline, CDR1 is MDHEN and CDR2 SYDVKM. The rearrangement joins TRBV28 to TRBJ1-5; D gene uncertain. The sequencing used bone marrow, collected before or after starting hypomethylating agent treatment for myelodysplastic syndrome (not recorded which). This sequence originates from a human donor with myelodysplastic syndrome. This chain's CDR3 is CASNPSPYQPQHF. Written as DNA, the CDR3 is TGTGCCAGCAATCCTTCCCCTTATCAGCCCCAGCATTTT.